The 24 T cell receptor beta chains below were found in one sample sequenced in a study of blood T cell repertoires in COVID-19. Data came from immunoSEQ multiplex PCR; TCRdb stores just in-frame clones and leaves some out. The sample includes about 180,000 clones, 70% to 90% seen only once; the top ten take roughly 3%. The source material was peripheral blood. These receptors were taken from a man between 60 and 75 years old with acute or convalescent COVID-19.

The chain combines TRBV6-5 with TRBJ1-1; D gene ambiguous. This CDR3 comprises 14 residues. CDR1 MNHEY and CDR2 SVGAGI come from the germline V gene. V shed 6 bases and J shed 4 bases, with 15 bases lying between them. The CDR3: CASRLQMEVTEAFF. The CDR3 region has the DNA TGTGCCAGCAGACTACAAATGGAGGTCACTGAAGCTTTCTTT.

The genes are TRBV11-2 and TRBJ2-7, with D tentatively TRBD2 (6 bases). Germline V gene sequence: CDR1 SGHAT, CDR2 FQNNGV. The CDR3 extends over 15 amino acids. The V and J ends lost 6 bases and 6 bases respectively, with 21 bases between them. In DNA form, the CDR3 reads TGTGCCAGCAGGAGAGACCTGGGCGGGGTCCTCGAGCAGTACTTC. The encoded protein is CASRRDLGGVLEQYF.

On this clone itself: Other nucleotide sequences from this sample produce the same CDR3. The chain carries TRBV5-1 and TRBJ1-4; D unclear. CDR3 length equals 14 residues. The V end lost 0 bases, the J end lost 5 bases, and 8 bases lay between the germline ends. In germline, CDR1 is SGHRS, CDR2 YFSETQ. The CDR3 loop reads CASSLGHLNEKLFF. The CDR3 DNA follows: TGCGCCAGCAGCTTGGGACACCTAAATGAAAAACTGTTTTTT.

This clone has only a few counts. The chain uses TRBV15 and TRBJ1-1; D unresolved. Deletions cut 2 bases from V and 0 bases from J, with 4 bases between. CDR3 length: 13 amino acids. Germline lookup yields CDR1 LNHNV and CDR2 YYDKDF (reference sequence). The CDR3 bases are TGTGCCACCAGCAGACTATTGAACACTGAAGCTTTCTTT. Encoded protein: CATSRLLNTEAFF.

This chain links TRBV27 with TRBJ2-7; 7 positions agree with TRBD2. V trimming: 6 bases; J trimming: 3 bases; junction bases outside the gene matches: 8. This CDR3 is 14 amino acids long. Germline lookup yields CDR1 MNHEY and CDR2 SMNVEV (reference sequence). CDR3 nucleotide sequence: TGTGCCAGCAGCAGTGGGACTACAAACTACGAGCAGTACTTC. It translates to CASSSGTTNYEQYF.

This clone is a singleton in its sample. The chain has TRBV9 and TRBJ2-7; D is perhaps TRBD2 (5 bases). This CDR3 has 13 amino acids. V was cut by 0 bases and J by 5 bases, with 9 bases left in between. Germline V gene data show CDR1 as SGDLS and CDR2 as YYNGEE. CDR3 DNA: TGTGCCAGCAGCGTAGATCCCGGGGACGAGCAGTACTTC. It translates to CASSVDPGDEQYF.

This chain joins TRBV5-1 and TRBJ1-2; 8 nucleotides line up with TRBD1. CDR3 size: 15 residues. V was pared by 4 bases and J by 4 bases, with 9 bases of the junction left unmatched. CDR1 SGHRS and CDR2 YFSETQ come from the germline V gene. The CDR3 loop is CASSPQGAAGYGYTF. CDR3 DNA sequence: TGCGCCAGCAGCCCTCAGGGGGCAGCGGGCTATGGCTACACCTTC.

The V and J genes are TRBV20-1 and TRBJ2-1; TRBD2 agrees at 10 bases. Germline lookup yields CDR1 DFQATT and CDR2 SNEGSKA (reference sequence). V shed 3 bases, J shed 10 bases, and the junction held 15 bases outside the gene matches. This CDR3 has 16 amino acids. Here the CDR3 reads CSASIVAGGRTGEQFF. DNA of the CDR3: TGCAGTGCTAGTATTGTAGCGGGAGGCCGAACCGGAGAGCAGTTCTTC.

The chain has TRBV28 and TRBJ2-3, with D maybe TRBD2 (6 bases). CDR1 and CDR2 (germline): MDHEN, SYDVKM. This CDR3 has 16 amino acids. Between the trimmed V and J ends, which lost 2 bases and 0 bases, there was a span of 12 bases. The CDR3 coding sequence is TGTGCCAGCAGTTTAAAATCGGCGGGAAGCACAGATACGCAGTATTTT. Translating gives CASSLKSAGSTDTQYF.

The chain employs TRBV7-2 and TRBJ2-1, with TRBD2 matching over 9 bases. V lost 0 bases, J lost 7 bases, and 10 bases stayed unmatched. The CDR3 has 17 residues. Germline V gives CDR1 SGHTA, CDR2 FQGNSA. CDR3 in DNA: TGTGCCAGCAGCTTAGCCCGGGCTAGCGGGAAATCGAATGAGCAGTTCTTC. It codes for CASSLARASGKSNEQFF.

This chain uses TRBV9 with TRBJ2-2, with TRBD2 identical over 8 bases. CDR3 length equals 13 residues. Germline V gives CDR1 SGDLS, CDR2 YYNGEE. Trimming removed 6 bases from V and 7 bases from J; junction bases left unmatched: 5. The CDR3 spells CASTEREFGELFF. The CDR3 nucleotides are TGTGCCAGCACTGAGCGGGAGTTCGGGGAGCTGTTTTTT. The full variable domain, rest sourced from reference TRBV9 and TRBJ2-2, is DSGVTQTPKHLITATGQRVTLRCSPRSGDLSVYWYQQSLDQGLQFLIQYYNGEERAKGNILERFSAQQFPDLHSELNLSSLELGDSALYFCASTEREFGELFFGEGSRLTVL.

The rearrangement uses TRBV7-8 and TRBJ1-1; TRBD1 agrees at 11 bases. Germline trimming cut 5 bases from V and 6 bases from J; bases unmatched to any gene: 17. The germline V gene encodes CDR1 SGHVS and CDR2 FQNEAQ. The CDR3 is 18 residues long. CDR3 sequence (DNA): TGTGCCAGCAGCGTAGGACAGGGGGCCGCAGGTATATCATCTGAAGCTTTCTTT. It translates to CASSVGQGAAGISSEAFF.

This rearrangement joins TRBV7-2 to TRBJ2-7; 7 bases are a match to TRBD2. The CDR3 extends over 16 amino acids. The junction had 7 bases not matched to a gene; V was cut back by 2 bases and J by 0 bases. The germline V gene encodes CDR1 SGHTA and CDR2 FQGNSA. As DNA, the CDR3 is TGTGCCAGCAGCTTAAAAATTAGCGGGCGCTCCTACGAGCAGTACTTC. It translates to CASSLKISGRSYEQYF.

In this sample, this clone turned up once. The gene calls are TRBV6-5 and TRBJ1-1, with D possibly TRBD1 on 5 matching bases. The V end was cut by 4 bases, the J end by 0 bases, with 9 bases between. Germline V gene data show CDR1 as MNHEY and CDR2 as SVGAGI. This CDR3 contains 14 residues. The CDR3 DNA follows: TGTGCCAGCAGTTGGGGCAACATGAACACTGAAGCTTTCTTT. This gives the protein CASSWGNMNTEAFF.

The genes are TRBV29-1 and TRBJ2-7; TRBD1 is a possible D gene (5 bases). The V gene lost 4 bases and the J gene lost 7 bases, with 20 bases spanning the gap. The CDR3 sequence is 14 residues long. Looked up from germline, CDR1 is SQVTM and CDR2 is ANQGSEA. This chain's CDR3 is CSVAPTGPKGEQYF. The DNA for the CDR3 is TGCAGCGTTGCGCCAACAGGTCCCAAGGGAGAGCAGTACTTC.

The V call is TRBV7-2, the J call TRBJ2-5; 9 nucleotides agree with TRBD2. The CDR3 totals 15 residues. V was clipped by 5 bases and J by 9 bases; unmatched bases: 13. Germline V CDR1 and CDR2: SGHTA, FQGNSA. CDR3 sequence reads: CASSPAGLAGRAQYF. In nucleotides, the CDR3 is TGTGCCAGCAGCCCCGCGGGGCTAGCGGGAAGGGCCCAGTACTTC.

The chain couples TRBV28 to TRBJ2-7, with 9 bases matching TRBD2. Germline V lookup: CDR1 MDHEN, CDR2 SYDVKM. V dropped 2 bases and J dropped 5; count of bases not matched to a gene: 10. The CDR3 is 16 residues long. In DNA, the CDR3 is TGTGCCAGCAGTTTAGGGCGGGAGGGCCTTTTCCACGAGCAGTACTTC. Residues: CASSLGREGLFHEQYF.

In its sample, this clone was seen once. The chain is built from TRBV4-1 and TRBJ2-5; the match to TRBD1 covers 7 bases. The CDR3 runs to 17 residues. V trimming: 4 bases; J trimming: 2 bases; junction bases outside the gene matches: 13. The germline V gene has CDR1 MGHRA and CDR2 YSYEKL. The CDR3 here is CASSRWLTGTAQETQYF. CDR3 nucleotides: TGCGCCAGCAGCCGATGGCTGACCGGGACAGCACAAGAGACCCAGTACTTC.

As DNA, the CDR3 is TGTGCCAGCAGCTTTAGCGGGTCCACCGGGGAGCTGTTTTTT. Its translation: CASSFSGSTGELFF. The rearrangement links TRBV7-2 to TRBJ2-2, with 7 bases identical to TRBD2. This CDR3 is built from 14 residues. CDR1 and CDR2 (germline): SGHTA, FQGNSA. V dropped 3 bases and J dropped 4; count of bases not matched to a gene: 2. Full variable domain (rest looked up from reference TRBV7-2 and TRBJ2-2): GAGVSQSPSNKVTEKGKDVELRCDPISGHTALYWYRQSLGQGLEFLIYFQGNSAPDKSGLPSDRFSAERTGGSVSTLTIQRTQQEDSAVYLCASSFSGSTGELFFGEGSRLTVL.

As regards this clone: Additional DNA sequences in this sample encode the identical CDR3. The chain uses TRBV12-3 or TRBV12-4 and TRBJ2-7; TRBD1 matches 9 bases. The CDR3 sequence is 13 residues long. Trimming took 5 bases from V and 3 from J; bases not matched to a gene: 2. The CDR3 protein is CASSPGQGYEQYF. CDR3 DNA sequence: TGTGCCAGCAGTCCGGGACAGGGCTACGAGCAGTACTTC.

V is TRBV28 and J is TRBJ2-2; 7 nucleotides line up with TRBD2. Trimming at V came to 5 bases and at J to 4 bases, leaving 10 bases not matched to a gene. CDR3 length equals 16 residues. From germline, CDR1 is MDHEN and CDR2 SYDVKM. The CDR3 coding sequence is TGTGCCAGCAGTCTCTCGGAAAGCGGGGCCACCGGGGAGCTGTTTTTT. Translation: CASSLSESGATGELFF. Supplemented by reference TRBV28 and TRBJ2-2, the full variable domain reads DVKVTQSSRYLVKRTGEKVFLECVQDMDHENMFWYRQDPGLGLRLIYFSYDVKMKEKGDIPEGYSVSREKKERFSLILESASTNQTSMYLCASSLSESGATGELFFGEGSRLTVL.

The rearrangement links TRBV29-1 to TRBJ2-2; maybe TRBD1 (6 bases). The V gene's germline CDR1 is SQVTM and CDR2 ANQGSEA. This CDR3 has 15 amino acids. Trimming left V 7 bases short and J 4 bases short, with 19 bases between. The CDR3: CSARRGIATTGELFF. CDR3 in DNA: TGCAGCGCCCGAAGGGGGATAGCGACCACCGGGGAGCTGTTTTTT.

The genes are TRBV20-1 and TRBJ1-5; D gene unclear. Trimming took off 3 bases at V and 1 base at J, with 10 bases between the two ends. Germline CDR1 and CDR2: DFQATT and SNEGSKA (reference sequence). The CDR3 covers 14 residues. The CDR3 nucleotides read TGCAGTGCTAGTTCGGGAAGCAGCAATCAGCCCCAGCATTTT. Encoded protein: CSASSGSSNQPQHF.

The rearrangement links TRBV19 to TRBJ1-2; D gene uncertain. CDR3 length: 14 residues. Germline V lookup: CDR1 LNHDA, CDR2 SQIVND (reference sequence). With 3 bases removed from V and 8 bases from J, the gap between germline ends came to 16 bases. In DNA form, the CDR3 reads TGTGCCAGTAGTATGAGCACTTTGGCGGGCGGCTACACCTTC. It encodes CASSMSTLAGGYTF.